The TCR beta chain described here comes from a study of CD8 T cells in Susac syndrome. The germline V gene has CDR1 LGHNT and CDR2 FRNRAP. Trimming removed 6 bases at V and 6 bases at J, with 11 bases between. The length of the CDR3 is 12 residues. A quantity of about 0.5 to 1 ug RNA underwent reverse transcription using random hexamers. Each CDR3 protein is one row after TCRdb ran MiXCR on the immunoSEQ multiplex PCR reads. In the table there are roughly 190,000 distinct CDR3 sequences, approximately 94% of which are singletons. This TCR was recovered from a human donor in good health. The chain employs TRBV12-5 and TRBJ1-1, with D tentatively TRBD1 (5 bases). The sequenced sample was CD4+ T cells from PBMCs. The CDR3 sequence is CASGSTVAEAFF. For the CDR3, the DNA is TGTGCTAGTGGCTCGACAGTCGCTGAAGCTTTCTTT.